Shown below are 18 T cell receptor beta chains from a single sample sequenced in a study of spatial heterogeneity in lung cancer. TCRdb reprocessed the 5' RACE reads with MiXCR, giving one entry per CDR3 protein. This repertoire shows 39,000 or so distinct CDR3 sequences, about 10% found once; its top ten account for roughly 15%. Indicated time point: blood at routine non-recurrence follow-up after resection. Source: PBMCs, taken at follow-up. The receptors here all came from a female donor with early-stage non-small cell lung cancer.

By proportion, this clonotype is medium-sized. The chain uses TRBV3-1 and TRBJ2-7; possibly TRBD2 for D (5 bases). V lost 1 base and J lost 2, with 15 bases in between. The CDR3 sequence is 16 residues long. CDR1 is LGHDT and CDR2 is YNNKEL in the germline V gene (reference sequence). Here the CDR3 reads CASSQADLAETYEQYF. CDR3 coding DNA: TGTGCCAGCAGCCAAGCGGACCTAGCCGAGACCTACGAGCAGTACTTC.

This clonotype occurred many times. At one end the junction does not follow the germline gene, possibly because of a read error. The chain uses TRBV7-7 and TRBJ1-1; no definite D call. The CDR3 runs to 13 residues. From germline, CDR1 is SSHAT and CDR2 FNYEAQ (reference sequence). The CDR3 DNA reads as TGTGCTAGCAGTCAAAACCCAGCTACTGAAGCTTTCTTT. Translating gives CASSQNPATEAFF. The full variable domain, in which reference TRBV7-7 and TRBJ1-1 provide the parts outside the CDR3, is GAGVSQSPRYKVTKRGQDVTLRCDPISSHATLYWYQQALGQGPEFLTYFNYEAQPDKSGLPSDRFSAERPEGSISTLTIQRTEQRDSAMYRCASSQNPATEAFFGQGTRLTVV.

This clonotype was counted only a few times. The chain joins TRBV5-4 to TRBJ2-2; tentatively, D is TRBD2 (5 bases). In germline, CDR1 is SGHNT, CDR2 YYREEE (reference sequence). This CDR3 spans 15 amino acids. Trimming cost V 0 bases and J 1 base, with 7 bases left between them. CDR3 loop: CASSLGELNTGELFF. CDR3 bases: TGTGCCAGCAGCTTGGGGGAGCTGAACACCGGGGAGCTGTTTTTT.

The chain links TRBV29-1 to TRBJ2-1; 16 nucleotides line up with TRBD2. The germline V gene encodes CDR1 SQVTM and CDR2 ANQGSEA. After removal of 3 bases from V and 13 bases from J, the junction contained 6 bases not matched to a gene. The CDR3 has 14 amino acids. The CDR3 DNA sequence: TGCAGCGTTGAGGGACTAGCGGGGGGGCGGGCCCAGTTCTTC. This codes for CSVEGLAGGRAQFF.

This clonotype was seen a handful of times. The chain has TRBV7-2 and TRBJ2-5; D perhaps matches TRBD2 (6 bases). This CDR3 spans 16 amino acids. The V gene lost 5 bases and the J gene lost 1 base, with 17 bases spanning the gap. Germline CDR1 reads SGHTA; CDR2 reads FQGNSA. As DNA, the CDR3 is TGTGCCAGCAGCCCCCATAGTCTAGCGTCCCAAGAGACCCAGTACTTC. Its translation: CASSPHSLASQETQYF.

This clonotype was seen repeatedly, ten times or more. V is TRBV6-5 and J is TRBJ2-1; the D gene is possibly TRBD2 (6 bases). Trimming left V 3 bases short and J 2 bases short, with 8 bases between. This CDR3 region has 14 residues. Germline CDR1 MNHEY, CDR2 SVGAGI. The CDR3 loop is CASSYTGAYNEQFF. CDR3 DNA sequence: TGTGCCAGCAGTTATACGGGGGCCTACAATGAGCAGTTCTTC.

This clonotype is medium-sized (0.01 to 0.1%) in the sample. V and J are TRBV28 and TRBJ1-6; weak D call: TRBD1 (5 bases). Trimming removed 4 bases at V and 5 bases at J, with 9 bases between. Germline lookup yields CDR1 MDHEN and CDR2 SYDVKM. The CDR3 consists of 14 residues. The CDR3 spells CASSWDRDNSPLHF. For the CDR3, the DNA is TGTGCCAGCAGTTGGGACCGCGATAATTCACCCCTCCACTTT.

This clonotype has more than one count but fewer than ten. The chain recombines TRBV20-1 with TRBJ2-3; D remains unclear. The V gene lost 2 bases and the J gene lost 7 bases, with 10 bases spanning the gap. CDR1 is DFQATT, CDR2 SNEGSKA, per germline (reference sequence). The CDR3 extends over 12 amino acids. CDR3 sequence reads: CSARKLPNTQYF. CDR3 in DNA: TGCAGTGCTAGAAAACTGCCTAATACGCAGTATTTT.

V and J are TRBV6-6 and TRBJ1-1; D not resolved. This CDR3 has 12 amino acids. The germline V gene encodes CDR1 MNHNY and CDR2 SVGAGI (reference sequence). Trimming cost V 0 bases and J 6 bases, with 5 bases left between them. The CDR3: CASSYSFPEAFF. Written as DNA, the CDR3 is TGTGCCAGCAGTTACTCTTTCCCTGAAGCTTTCTTT.

This clonotype was detected only a few times. The gene calls are TRBV20-1 and TRBJ2-3; D uncertain. The V end lost 1 base, the J end lost 1 base, and 12 bases lay between the germline ends. The CDR3 runs 15 residues. Germline CDR1 is DFQATT and CDR2 is SNEGSKA (reference sequence). CDR3 residues: CSARVPLLRTDTQYF. DNA for the CDR3: TGCAGTGCTAGAGTCCCGCTCCTTCGCACAGATACGCAGTATTTT.

This clonotype was counted only a few times. J is TRBJ1-2 and V is TRBV3-1; D is uncertain. CDR3 length equals 16 residues. Trimming shortened V by 0 bases and J by 0 bases, and 11 bases separated the two germline ends. Per the germline V gene, CDR1 is LGHDT and CDR2 is YNNKEL (reference sequence). CDR3 in DNA: TGTGCCAGCAGCCAAGATAAAGGGATACCTAACTATGGCTACACCTTC. Residues: CASSQDKGIPNYGYTF. The full variable domain, with the rest looked up from reference TRBV3-1 and TRBJ1-2, is DTAVSQTPKYLVTQMGNDKSIKCEQNLGHDTMYWYKQDSKKFLKIMFSYNNKELIINETVPNRFSPKSPDKAHLNLHINSLELGDSAVYFCASSQDKGIPNYGYTFGSGTRLTVV.

This clonotype was seen ten or more times. The V and J genes are TRBV24-1 and TRBJ1-1; 7 bases are a match to TRBD1. The trim removed 4 bases at V and 7 bases at J, leaving 2 bases unmatched. The CDR3 totals 12 residues. Germline V lookup: CDR1 KGHDR, CDR2 SFDVKD. This chain's CDR3 is CATSERDSEAFF. CDR3 in DNA: TGTGCCACCAGTGAGCGGGACAGTGAAGCTTTCTTT.

This clonotype was observed a few times. The genes are TRBV19 and TRBJ1-2; D remains unclear. The germline V and J ends were trimmed by 7 bases and 4 bases, with 10 bases remaining between them. Germline CDR1 reads LNHDA; CDR2 reads SQIVND (reference sequence). This CDR3 spans 12 amino acids. Written as DNA, the CDR3 is TGTGCCAGTAAAGGAGACGGCTATGGCTACACCTTC. This codes for CASKGDGYGYTF. The whole variable domain, filled in from reference TRBV19 and TRBJ1-2, reads DGGITQSPKYLFRKEGQNVTLSCEQNLNHDAMYWYRQDPGQGLRLIYYSQIVNDFQKGDIAEGYSVSREKKESFPLTVTSAQKNPTAFYLCASKGDGYGYTFGSGTRLTVV.

This clonotype has ten or more counts. The chain joins TRBV10-3 to TRBJ2-7; 12 positions agree with TRBD2. In germline, CDR1 is ENHRY, CDR2 SYGVKD. V was clipped by 3 bases and J by 3 bases; unmatched bases: 3. There are 15 residues in the CDR3. The CDR3 region has the DNA TGTGCCATCAGTGACCCGGGACTAGCGGGCTACGAGCAGTACGTC. Protein: CAISDPGLAGYEQYV.

This clonotype came up many times. The chain combines TRBV4-1 with TRBJ2-5, with 10 bases identical to TRBD2. The CDR3 length is 16 residues. Germline V lookup: CDR1 MGHRA, CDR2 YSYEKL. Unmatched junction bases numbered 6, after V lost 1 base and J lost 4 bases. The CDR3 DNA follows: TGCGCCAGCAGCCAAGCGAGCGGGGGGGCCGGAGAGACCCAGTACTTC. Its translation: CASSQASGGAGETQYF.

This chain uses TRBV11-2 with TRBJ2-5; the D is unclear. The germline V and J ends were trimmed by 5 bases and 3 bases, with 1 base remaining between them. The CDR3 totals 10 residues. Germline V gene sequence: CDR1 SGHAT, CDR2 FQNNGV. The CDR3 DNA is TGTGCCAGCAGCAAAGAGACCCAGTACTTC. Translation: CASSKETQYF.

This clonotype was seen ten or more times. V gene TRBV10-3 combines with J gene TRBJ2-3, with D possibly matching TRBD1 (6 bases). Germline V gives CDR1 ENHRY, CDR2 SYGVKD. Trimming left V 10 bases short and J 3 bases short, with 17 bases between. CDR3 length: 14 amino acids. The CDR3 coding sequence is TGTGCCAGCGAAAACAGGGCGGGTACAGATACGCAGTATTTT. Protein sequence: CASENRAGTDTQYF.

In this sample, this clonotype is medium-sized. In DNA form, the CDR3 reads TGCAGCGTTGATGTGACCGCCGTCTACAATGAGCAGTTCTTC. As protein: CSVDVTAVYNEQFF. The chain couples TRBV29-1 to TRBJ2-1; D ambiguous. This CDR3 region has 14 residues. V gave up 3 bases and J gave up 3 bases, with 12 bases separating them. Germline values: CDR1 SQVTM, CDR2 ANQGSEA.